Listed here is a single T cell receptor beta chain. Only in-frame clones appear in the TCRdb table, and some are missing; sequencing was by immunoSEQ multiplex PCR. The table includes 70,000 to 90,000 clones, more than 65% detected once. CDR1 LNHDA and CDR2 SQIVND come from the germline V gene (reference sequence). V shed 5 bases and J shed 6 bases, with 10 bases lying between them. The CDR3 totals 12 residues. The sample comes from a study of blood T cell repertoires in COVID-19. The sequence was obtained from a man in his sixties or seventies with acute or convalescent COVID-19. Sequenced input: peripheral blood. The chain couples TRBV19 to TRBJ1-1; D might be TRBD1 (5 bases). CDR3 sequence: CASSLRQSEAFF. The CDR3 DNA reads TGTGCCAGTAGTCTTAGACAGTCTGAAGCTTTCTTT.